The 20 T cell receptor beta chains below come from one sample, sequenced in a study of cytomegalovirus exposure and HLA in healthy donors. Profiling relied on immunoSEQ multiplex PCR, and the TCRdb table lists in-frame clones only, not all of them. This table holds 100,000 to 150,000 clones, about 82% found once. Sequencing was done on a sample of PBMCs. Receptor source: a man between 18 and 29 years old in good health and CMV-seronegative.

J is TRBJ2-2 and V is TRBV18; TRBD1 matches 9 bases. The V segment lost 3 bases and the J segment 2 bases; nucleotides outside the gene matches: 4. CDR3 length equals 16 residues. Germline loops: CDR1 KGHSH, CDR2 LQKENI. Written as DNA, the CDR3 is TGTGCCAGCTCACCCCGGGACAGGGTAAACACCGGGGAGCTGTTTTTT. This gives the protein CASSPRDRVNTGELFF.

The V and J genes are TRBV21-1 and TRBJ1-2; the DNA was not used to check the table's D call, TRBD1. TRBV21-1 is labeled a pseudogene. The CDR3 has 13 amino acids. The DNA for the CDR3 is TGTGCCAGCAGCCCTGGGCAGGGACAGGATCCCTTCTTC. Translating gives CASSPGQGQDPFF.

This clone was recorded once. CDR3 bases: TGTGCCAGCTCACCAATCCGGGACAGGGGCCAAGAGACCCAGTACTTC. It is translated as CASSPIRDRGQETQYF. The genes are TRBV18 and TRBJ2-5; TRBD1 matches at 10 bases. The trim removed 2 bases at V and 1 base at J, leaving 4 bases unmatched. CDR3 size: 16 residues. The germline CDR1 and CDR2 sequences are KGHSH and LQKENI.

This chain connects TRBV6-1 to TRBJ1-2; D perhaps matches TRBD1 (6 bases). The CDR3 sequence is 15 residues long. CDR1 and CDR2 (germline): MNHNS, SASEGT. The V and J ends lost 6 bases and 8 bases respectively, with 22 bases between them. CDR3 nucleotides: TGTGCCAGCAGGGCCCGAACAAGGACAGAGTGGGGCTACACCTTC. Translation gives CASRARTRTEWGYTF.

The CDR3 loop reads CASSPGQAQSYEQYF. In nucleotides, the CDR3 is TGTGCCAGCAGCCCCGGCCAGGCGCAGTCCTACGAGCAGTACTTC. This sequence joins TRBV5-4 and TRBJ2-7; D gene uncertain. V lost 4 bases, J lost 1 base, and 15 bases lay in between. CDR3 size: 15 residues. Germline V gives CDR1 SGHNT, CDR2 YYREEE (reference sequence).

The J gene is TRBJ1-2, the V gene TRBV25-1; tentatively, D is TRBD1 (5 bases). Trimming took off 3 bases at V and 2 bases at J, with 10 bases between the two ends. Germline V lookup: CDR1 MGHDK, CDR2 SYGVNS. The CDR3 contains 14 residues. In DNA form, the CDR3 reads TGTGCCAGCAGTGAGGCGGGGCAGAACTATGGCTACACCTTC. Protein product: CASSEAGQNYGYTF.

This chain connects TRBV5-6 to TRBJ2-7; 12 bases are shared with TRBD2. Per the germline V gene, CDR1 is SGHDT and CDR2 is YYEEEE. The CDR3 runs to 17 residues. Trimming took 3 bases from V and 2 from J; bases not matched to a gene: 9. The CDR3 nucleotides are TGTGCCAGCAGCTCATTTGGACTAGCGGGGCCAACCTACGAGCAGTACTTC. Its protein product is CASSSFGLAGPTYEQYF. Together with reference TRBV5-6 and TRBJ2-7, the CDR3 gives the full variable domain: DAGVTQSPTHLIKTRGQQVTLRCSPKSGHDTVSWYQQALGQGPQFIFQYYEEEERQRGNFPDRFSGHQFPNYSSELNVNALLLGDSALYLCASSSFGLAGPTYEQYFGPGTRLTVT.

This chain links TRBV7-2 with TRBJ1-4; D might be TRBD1 (6 bases). The CDR3 totals 13 residues. Germline V gene data show CDR1 as SGHTA and CDR2 as FQGNSA. V dropped 1 base and J dropped 9 bases, with 9 bases sitting between them. The CDR3 bases are TGTGCCAGCAGCTTAGGCCAGGGGCAAAAACTGTTTTTT. Its translation: CASSLGQGQKLFF.

The chain employs TRBV5-4 and TRBJ1-1, with unresolved D. The V end was cut by 4 bases, the J end by 4 bases, with 17 bases between. Germline CDR1 and CDR2: SGHNT and YYREEE (reference sequence). The CDR3 is made up of 15 amino acids. The DNA of the CDR3 is TGTGCCAGCAGCCAACGTCAGGAACGTGGCACTGAAGCTTTCTTT. Its protein product is CASSQRQERGTEAFF.

The gene calls are TRBV27 and TRBJ2-7; 10 bases agree with TRBD1. J gave up 5 bases and V 5 bases, and 9 bases lay outside the gene matches. The germline gives CDR1 MNHEY, CDR2 SMNVEV (reference sequence). The CDR3 length is 15 residues. CDR3 coding DNA: TGTGCCAGCAGTCTCCCCGACAGGGGGCTCAACGAGCAGTACTTC. Translation: CASSLPDRGLNEQYF.

This clone was seen only a few times. The chain couples TRBV5-4 to TRBJ1-2; possible D gene TRBD1, 6 bases. V lost 0 bases and J lost 6, with 15 bases in between. CDR1 and CDR2 (germline): SGHNT, YYREEE (reference sequence). The CDR3 loop spans 15 amino acids. The CDR3 region is CASSLVRGGVDGYTF. The CDR3 DNA reads as TGTGCCAGCAGCTTGGTGCGGGGGGGCGTAGATGGCTACACCTTC.

This sequence joins TRBV5-4 and TRBJ2-3; 12 bases map to TRBD2. Trimming removed 4 bases from V and 5 bases from J; junction bases left unmatched: 11. CDR1 is SGHNT, CDR2 YYREEE, per germline (reference sequence). The CDR3 extends over 17 amino acids. CDR3 nucleotide sequence: TGTGCCAGCAGCCCCGGACTAGCGGGATTAGGGAGAGATACGCAGTATTTT. This translates into CASSPGLAGLGRDTQYF. The full variable domain, completed using reference TRBV5-4 and TRBJ2-3, is ETGVTQSPTHLIKTRGQQVTLRCSSQSGHNTVSWYQQALGQGPQFIFQYYREEENGRGNFPPRFSGLQFPNYSSELNVNALELDDSALYLCASSPGLAGLGRDTQYFGPGTRLTVL.

This clone showed up just a few times. One junction end does not reproduce the germline sequence, and a read error may be involved. The chain combines TRBV7-9 with TRBJ2-7, with D possibly matching TRBD2 (6 bases). The CDR3 is 13 amino acids. In germline, CDR1 is SEHNR, CDR2 FQNEAQ (reference sequence). The CDR3: CASSFEVAGSLNF. DNA of the CDR3: TGTGCCAGCAGCTTTGAGGTCGCGGGAAGCCTTAACTTC.

The chain joins TRBV6-5 to TRBJ2-1; D remains ambiguous. This CDR3 has 12 amino acids. V lost 5 bases and J lost 6, with 8 bases in between. The germline CDR1 and CDR2 sequences are MNHEY and SVGAGI. CDR3 in amino acids: CASSRYGNEQFF. CDR3 bases: TGTGCCAGCAGTCGCTATGGCAATGAGCAGTTCTTC.

V and J are TRBV7-8 and TRBJ2-7; D is possibly TRBD2 (5 bases). From germline, CDR1 is SGHVS and CDR2 FQNEAQ. The V gene lost 5 bases and the J gene lost 1 base, with 18 bases spanning the gap. The length of the CDR3 is 16 residues. The CDR3, as DNA: TGTGCCAGCAGCCCTCCCGGGCTAGCTGGATCCTACGAGCAGTACTTC. It encodes CASSPPGLAGSYEQYF.

Here the CDR3 reads CASSGDRGLPFTEAFF. Here the CDR3 DNA reads TGTGCCAGCAGTGGGGACAGGGGGCTACCGTTCACTGAAGCTTTCTTT. This chain uses TRBV6-1 with TRBJ1-1; 12 bases line up with TRBD1. Germline V gene sequence: CDR1 MNHNS, CDR2 SASEGT. The CDR3 extends over 16 amino acids. The ends lost 4 bases at V and 4 bases at J; junction bases unmatched: 7.

This chain uses TRBV5-1 with TRBJ2-7, with 7 bases fitting TRBD2. The CDR3 length is 13 residues. CDR1 SGHRS and CDR2 YFSETQ come from the germline V gene. V trimming: 3 bases; J trimming: 2 bases; junction bases outside the gene matches: 2. CDR3 residues: CASSYGLAYEQYF. CDR3 DNA: TGCGCCAGCAGCTATGGACTAGCCTACGAGCAGTACTTC. Complete variable domain (other parts from reference TRBV5-1 and TRBJ2-7): KAGVTQTPRYLIKTRGQQVTLSCSPISGHRSVSWYQQTPGQGLQFLFEYFSETQRNKGNFPGRFSGRQFSNSRSEMNVSTLELGDSALYLCASSYGLAYEQYFGPGTRLTVT.

V and J are TRBV27 and TRBJ1-4, with D maybe TRBD1 (5 bases). V lost 4 bases, J lost 8 bases, and 11 bases lay in between. Germline values: CDR1 MNHEY, CDR2 SMNVEV (reference sequence). The CDR3 extends over 13 amino acids. The CDR3 protein is CASSYQGREKLFF. In nucleotides, the CDR3 is TGTGCCAGCAGTTATCAGGGCCGGGAAAAACTGTTTTTT.

The V gene is TRBV29-1, the J gene TRBJ2-7; 11 bases line up with TRBD2. The CDR3 length is 13 residues. Germline V gene lookup returns CDR1 SQVTM and CDR2 ANQGSEA. J lost 3 bases, V lost 7 bases, and 5 bases had no gene match. The CDR3 region is CSAEGTSGYEQYF. CDR3 DNA: TGCAGCGCGGAGGGGACTAGCGGCTACGAGCAGTACTTC.

The rearrangement links TRBV19 to TRBJ2-2; 7 positions match TRBD2. CDR3 length: 13 amino acids. Germline values: CDR1 LNHDA, CDR2 SQIVND (reference sequence). After removal of 7 bases from V and 7 bases from J, the junction contained 6 bases not matched to a gene. CDR3 sequence reads: CASMGGRVGELFF. Written as DNA, the CDR3 is TGTGCCAGTATGGGAGGGAGGGTCGGGGAGCTGTTTTTT.